The 24 T cell receptor beta chains listed next were all sequenced from one sample in a study of T cell responses to AZD1222 COVID-19 vaccine. The method was immunoSEQ multiplex PCR; TCRdb's version includes in-frame clones alone and lacks a portion of them. Here the sample spans roughly 99,000 clones, about 90% being singletons. Sequenced material: peripheral blood, taken on day 0 of AZD1222 vaccination. The receptors come from an adult in good health.

The gene calls are TRBV6-5 and TRBJ2-1; no clear D. Germline CDR1 reads MNHEY; CDR2 reads SVGAGI. Trimming shortened V by 8 bases and J by 7 bases, and 6 bases separated the two germline ends. The CDR3 contains 10 residues. In DNA, the CDR3 is TGTGCCAGCCAACAAAATGAGCAGTTCTTC. It codes for CASQQNEQFF.

In DNA, the CDR3 is TGTGCCAGCAGCCAAGTGGGCGATACGCAGTATTTT. It specifies CASSQVGDTQYF. The genes are TRBV3-1 (or the pseudogene TRBV3-2) and TRBJ2-3; no clear D. The germline V gene encodes CDR1 LGHDT and CDR2 YNNKEL (reference sequence). The ends were cut back, 1 base at V and 6 bases at J, with 5 bases in the middle. The CDR3 sequence is 12 residues long.

The chain carries TRBV7-2 and TRBJ1-3, with 7 bases aligning to TRBD1. J was trimmed by 0 bases and V by 4 bases; bases with no gene match: 6. CDR1 and CDR2 (germline): SGHTA, FQGNSA. This CDR3 contains 16 residues. CDR3 nucleotides: TGTGCCAGCAGCTGGGACAGACCGTTCTCTGGAAACACCATATATTTT. It codes for CASSWDRPFSGNTIYF.

V is TRBV20-1 and J is TRBJ2-7, with D uncertain. Trimming stripped 6 bases from V and 1 base from J, with 13 bases between. Germline V gene data show CDR1 as DFQATT and CDR2 as SNEGSKA (reference sequence). The length of the CDR3 is 13 residues. The CDR3 reads CSASGWGSYEQYF. The CDR3 bases are TGCAGTGCCAGTGGGTGGGGTTCCTACGAGCAGTACTTC.

This clone has a single count. The CDR3 reads CASSARTGVVSPLHF. The CDR3 DNA is TGTGCCAGCAGTGCTAGAACAGGGGTGGTTTCACCCCTCCACTTT. This sequence joins TRBV25-1 and TRBJ1-6, with TRBD1 identical over 7 bases. CDR3 length: 15 amino acids. V lost 4 bases to trimming and J lost 9 bases; unmatched junction nucleotides: 9. Germline loops: CDR1 MGHDK, CDR2 SYGVNS. Based on the CDR3 plus reference TRBV25-1 and TRBJ1-6, the full variable domain is EADIYQTPRYLVIGTGKKITLECSQTMGHDKMYWYQQDPGMELHLIHYSYGVNSTEKGDLSSESTVSRIRTEHFPLTLESARPSHTSQYLCASSARTGVVSPLHFGNGTRLTVT.

The chain carries TRBV4-3 and TRBJ1-6; 9 bases fit TRBD1. Germline CDR1 LGHNA, CDR2 YSLEER. The CDR3 sequence is 15 residues long. The J segment lost 7 bases and the V segment lost 2 bases, leaving 3 bases of the junction unmatched. The CDR3 sequence: CASSQRDRVNSPLHF. CDR3 sequence (DNA): TGCGCCAGCAGCCAAAGGGACAGGGTAAATTCACCCCTCCACTTT.

The gene calls are TRBV27 and TRBJ2-3; 7 bases match TRBD1. J lost 2 bases, V lost 0 bases, and 5 bases had no gene match. This CDR3 region has 16 residues. Germline CDR1 MNHEY, CDR2 SMNVEV (reference sequence). CDR3 DNA: TGTGCCAGCAGTTTATCTGCACAGGGGACCACAGATACGCAGTATTTT. This gives the protein CASSLSAQGTTDTQYF.

This chain connects TRBV4-3 to TRBJ1-4; the match to TRBD1 covers 8 bases. Germline lookup yields CDR1 LGHNA and CDR2 YSLEER. With V trimmed by 6 bases and J by 4 bases, 4 bases remained unmatched. This CDR3 is 14 amino acids long. The CDR3 region is CASRPTGGNEKLFF. The CDR3 DNA sequence: TGCGCCAGCAGACCCACAGGGGGTAATGAAAAACTGTTTTTT.

The chain combines TRBV5-1 with TRBJ1-6; D ambiguous. The V end was cut by 1 base, the J end by 7 bases, with 18 bases between. Germline V lookup: CDR1 SGHRS, CDR2 YFSETQ. The CDR3 is 17 amino acids. The CDR3 spells CASSLSGSEEINSPLHF. In DNA, the CDR3 is TGCGCCAGCAGCTTGAGTGGGTCAGAAGAGATCAATTCACCCCTCCACTTT.

This chain joins TRBV6-2 or TRBV6-3 and TRBJ1-5; 8 bases are a match to TRBD1. After removal of 5 bases from V and 7 bases from J, the junction contained 10 bases not matched to a gene. The CDR3 extends over 15 amino acids. Germline V lookup: CDR1 MNHEY, CDR2 SVGEGT. Written as DNA, the CDR3 is TGTGCCAGCAGTGACCCGACAGGGGCAGGGCAGCCCCAGCATTTT. Its protein product is CASSDPTGAGQPQHF.

The chain has TRBV2 and TRBJ1-2; TRBD1 matches at 8 bases. The trim removed 1 base at V and 7 bases at J, leaving 2 bases unmatched. This CDR3 has 13 residues. The germline gives CDR1 SNHLY, CDR2 FYNNEI. The CDR3: CASSEEGQAGYTF. The CDR3 coding sequence is TGTGCCAGCAGTGAAGAGGGACAGGCTGGCTACACCTTC. The full variable domain, rest sourced from reference TRBV2 and TRBJ1-2, is EPEVTQTPSHQVTQMGQEVILRCVPISNHLYFYWYRQILGQKVEFLVSFYNNEISEKSEIFDDQFSVERPDGSNFTLKIRSTKLEDSAMYFCASSEEGQAGYTFGSGTRLTVV.

The genes are TRBV9 and TRBJ1-5, with no clear D. Germline V gene data show CDR1 as SGDLS and CDR2 as YYNGEE. Trimming removed 0 bases at V and 2 bases at J, with 9 bases between. The CDR3 runs 15 residues. DNA for the CDR3: TGTGCCAGCAGCGTAGGAGAGGGAGGCAATCAGCCCCAGCATTTT. This sequence encodes CASSVGEGGNQPQHF.

The rearrangement links TRBV7-2 to TRBJ1-5; D not certain. V lost 0 bases to trimming and J lost 6 bases, with 6 bases between them. Per germline, CDR1 SGHTA and CDR2 FQGNSA. The CDR3 contains 13 residues. CDR3 sequence reads: CASSLAIGQPQHF. Written as DNA, the CDR3 is TGTGCCAGCAGCTTAGCGATTGGTCAGCCCCAGCATTTT. Variable domain in full (rest from reference TRBV7-2 and TRBJ1-5): GAGVSQSPSNKVTEKGKDVELRCDPISGHTALYWYRQSLGQGLEFLIYFQGNSAPDKSGLPSDRFSAERTGGSVSTLTIQRTQQEDSAVYLCASSLAIGQPQHFGDGTRLSIL.

V gene TRBV6-5 combines with J gene TRBJ2-3; D unclear. Trimming took off 9 bases at V and 4 bases at J, with 20 bases between the two ends. Germline loops: CDR1 MNHEY, CDR2 SVGAGI. The CDR3 contains 15 residues. The CDR3 reads CASRPAPALSDTQYF. In DNA form, the CDR3 reads TGTGCCAGTCGCCCCGCACCGGCCCTCTCAGATACGCAGTATTTT.

Only a few counts were recorded for this clone. The chain recombines TRBV19 with TRBJ2-2; TRBD1 matches 7 bases. CDR3 size: 15 residues. Germline V gene data show CDR1 as LNHDA and CDR2 as SQIVND (reference sequence). The V segment lost 4 bases and the J segment 4 bases; nucleotides outside the gene matches: 6. The CDR3, as DNA: TGTGCCAGTAGTAGCGACAGGGAAAGCACCGGGGAGCTGTTTTTT. Encoded protein: CASSSDRESTGELFF.

V and J are TRBV7-2 and TRBJ1-1; 7 nucleotides line up with TRBD1. The CDR3 consists of 15 residues. Per the germline V gene, CDR1 is SGHTA and CDR2 is FQGNSA. The V and J ends lost 4 bases and 2 bases, in that order; junction bases with no gene match: 7. In DNA, the CDR3 is TGTGCCAGCAGCTATGCTGGGACAGCCAACACTGAAGCTTTCTTT. Amino acids: CASSYAGTANTEAFF.

V is TRBV28 and J is TRBJ2-3, with D unresolved. Trimming removed 3 bases from V and 5 bases from J, with 12 bases in between. CDR3 size: 14 residues. Germline V gene lookup returns CDR1 MDHEN and CDR2 SYDVKM. The CDR3 coding sequence is TGTGCCAGCAGTTTCCCCCCCCCGCGAGATACGCAGTATTTT. It is translated as CASSFPPPRDTQYF.

This clone has a single count. CDR3 nucleotide sequence: TGTGCCAGCAGCTTAAGACACAGCAACCGCGGGGATCAGCCCCAGCATTTT. It yields the protein CASSLRHSNRGDQPQHF. The chain uses TRBV7-2 and TRBJ1-5; D remains ambiguous. V was clipped by 2 bases and J by 5 bases, with 19 bases between them. CDR1 is SGHTA, CDR2 FQGNSA, per germline. There are 17 residues in the CDR3.

The chain carries TRBV7-9 and TRBJ2-7; possibly TRBD1 for D (5 bases). This CDR3 spans 10 amino acids. Looked up from germline, CDR1 is SEHNR and CDR2 is FQNEAQ (reference sequence). This CDR3 is CGSGSDEQYF. DNA for the CDR3: TGTGGTTCAGGGTCGGACGAGCAGTACTTC.

This chain uses TRBV14 with TRBJ2-7; 8 nucleotides align to TRBD1. The CDR3 runs to 15 residues. The germline CDR1 and CDR2 sequences are SGHDN and FVKESK. J lost 4 bases, V lost 4 bases, and 9 bases had no gene match. The CDR3 region is CASSLVPGQDYEQYF. The DNA for the CDR3 is TGTGCCAGCAGCCTCGTCCCGGGACAGGATTACGAGCAGTACTTC.

This sequence joins TRBV15 and TRBJ2-1; 9 bases agree with TRBD1. The CDR3 contains 15 residues. CDR1 and CDR2 from the germline V gene are LNHNV and YYDKDF (reference sequence). Unmatched junction bases numbered 10, after V lost 8 bases and J lost 5 bases. The CDR3: CATSLGDRANNEQFF. The CDR3 DNA follows: TGTGCCACCTCCTTAGGGGACAGGGCGAACAATGAGCAGTTCTTC.

This sequence joins TRBV7-2 and TRBJ1-2, with TRBD1 matching 7 bases. Trimming at V came to 3 bases and at J to 8 bases, leaving 12 bases not matched to a gene. Germline V gene data show CDR1 as SGHTA and CDR2 as FQGNSA. The CDR3 runs 15 residues. This CDR3 reads CASSLTIRGIGGYTF. The DNA for the CDR3 is TGTGCCAGCAGCTTGACGATCAGGGGGATCGGGGGCTACACCTTC.

J is TRBJ1-2 and V is TRBV6-2 or TRBV6-3, with D possibly matching TRBD1 (5 bases). This CDR3 has 13 amino acids. Looked up from germline, CDR1 is MNHEY and CDR2 is SVGEGT. Trimming took off 2 bases at V and 9 bases at J, with 13 bases between the two ends. For the CDR3, the DNA is TGTGCCAGCAGTTACCCGGGACCGTCGCGCTACACCTTC. Its protein product is CASSYPGPSRYTF.

The chain links TRBV10-3 to TRBJ2-7; 11 bases line up with TRBD1. Germline V CDR1 and CDR2: ENHRY, SYGVKD. V lost 4 bases and J lost 4; bases outside the gene matches: 3. This CDR3 has 14 amino acids. The CDR3 protein is CAISGGQGEYEQYF. The CDR3 DNA follows: TGTGCCATCAGTGGGGGACAGGGGGAATACGAGCAGTACTTC.